A selection of T cell receptor beta chains follows, all from one sample in a study of identical twins. TCRdb re-called the 5' RACE reads with MiXCR, one entry per CDR3 protein. The data contain fewer than 800,000 distinct CDR3 sequences, roughly 6.6% of them seen just once; the ten biggest clones take up 1.5% to 2%. The data also belong to a second study, concerning yellow fever vaccine responses in identical twins.

Sequenced material: PBMCs. These receptors came from a woman between 18 and 29 years old in good health. CDR3s include the opening cysteine and the closing phenylalanine or tryptophan. Each record gives: CDR3 protein, CDR3 DNA, V gene, clone size, D gene, J gene. A D gene is named only where the DNA matches it firmly. Only some rows state a clone size, as once, few, many or a class for expanded clones.

CDR3aa: CSASPPGQHRYGYTF
CDR3nt: TGCAGTGCTAGTCCCCCGGGACAGCATAGATATGGCTACACCTTC
v_gene: TRBV20-1
abundance: many
d_gene: TRBD1
j_gene: TRBJ1-2

CDR3aa: CASSADYSRETQYF
CDR3nt: TGTGCCAGCAGTGCTGACTATTCCAGGGAGACCCAGTACTTC
v_gene: TRBV2
abundance: NA
d_gene: NA
j_gene: TRBJ2-5

CDR3aa: CASSPPGEREQYF
CDR3nt: TGTGCCAGCAGTCCCCCGGGGGAACGCGAGCAGTACTTC
v_gene: TRBV28
abundance: few
d_gene: NA
j_gene: TRBJ2-7

CDR3aa: CASSVAGDYNEQFF
CDR3nt: TGTGCCAGCAGCGTAGCGGGGGACTACAATGAGCAGTTCTTC
v_gene: TRBV6-2/TRBV6-3
abundance: many
d_gene: TRBD2
j_gene: TRBJ2-1

CDR3aa: CASSNRDPNTDTQYF
CDR3nt: TGTGCCAGCAGTAACCGGGACCCTAACACAGATACGCAGTATTTT
v_gene: TRBV6-5
abundance: few
d_gene: NA
j_gene: TRBJ2-3

CDR3aa: CASGLTGNNEQFF
CDR3nt: TGTGCTAGTGGTCTAACAGGCAACAATGAGCAGTTCTTC
v_gene: TRBV12-5
abundance: many
d_gene: NA
j_gene: TRBJ2-1

CDR3aa: CSARDPANLKNIQYF
CDR3nt: TGCAGTGCTAGAGATCCGGCGAACCTCAAAAACATTCAGTACTTC
v_gene: TRBV20-1
abundance: many
d_gene: NA
j_gene: TRBJ2-4

CDR3aa: CASSFFRGGNYEQYF
CDR3nt: TGTGCCAGCAGCTTTTTCAGGGGGGGGAACTACGAGCAGTACTTC
v_gene: TRBV7-2
abundance: many
d_gene: NA
j_gene: TRBJ2-7

CDR3aa: CASSRRGRGEKLFF
CDR3nt: TGTGCCAGCAGTAGGAGGGGGCGCGGTGAAAAACTGTTTTTT
v_gene: TRBV27
abundance: few
d_gene: TRBD1
j_gene: TRBJ1-4

CDR3aa: CASSPKTSGSSYEQYF
CDR3nt: TGTGCCAGCAGCCCCAAGACTAGCGGGAGCTCCTACGAGCAGTACTTC
v_gene: TRBV3-1
abundance: many
d_gene: TRBD2
j_gene: TRBJ2-7

CDR3aa: CASEGRDYGNTF
CDR3nt: TGTGCCAGCGAGGGCAGAGACTATGGCAACACCTTC
v_gene: TRBV6-6
abundance: few
d_gene: NA
j_gene: TRBJ1-2

CDR3aa: CASSHGTSGGYNEQFF
CDR3nt: TGTGCCAGCAGCCACGGGACTAGCGGGGGATACAATGAGCAGTTCTTC
v_gene: TRBV5-6
abundance: NA
d_gene: TRBD2
j_gene: TRBJ2-1

CDR3aa: CATRGAGGWNEQFF
CDR3nt: TGTGCCACCAGAGGTGCAGGGGGCTGGAATGAGCAGTTCTTC
v_gene: TRBV28
abundance: many
d_gene: TRBD1
j_gene: TRBJ2-1

CDR3aa: CASSQGLPGLLTGELFF
CDR3nt: TGTGCCAGCAGCCAGGGGTTACCGGGACTACTCACCGGGGAGCTGTTTTTT
v_gene: TRBV3-1
abundance: few
d_gene: TRBD2
j_gene: TRBJ2-2

CDR3aa: CASSPNAGQETQYF
CDR3nt: TGTGCCAGCTCACCAAATGCCGGACAAGAGACCCAGTACTTC
v_gene: TRBV18
abundance: NA
d_gene: NA
j_gene: TRBJ2-5

CDR3aa: CASSPGTGFFRQFF
CDR3nt: TGTGCCAGCAGTCCGGGGACAGGGTTTTTTCGGCAGTTCTTC
v_gene: TRBV28
abundance: few
d_gene: TRBD1
j_gene: TRBJ2-1